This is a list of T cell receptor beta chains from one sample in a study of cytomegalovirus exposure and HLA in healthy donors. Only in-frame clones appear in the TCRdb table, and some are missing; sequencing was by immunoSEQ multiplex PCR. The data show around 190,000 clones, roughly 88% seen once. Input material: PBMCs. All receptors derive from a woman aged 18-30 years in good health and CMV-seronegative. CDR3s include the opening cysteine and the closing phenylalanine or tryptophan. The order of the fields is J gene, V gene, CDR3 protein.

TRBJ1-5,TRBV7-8,CASSGQGAREPQHF
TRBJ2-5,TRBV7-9,CASSKWTSGLETQYF
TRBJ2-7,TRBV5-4,CASSPESVSYEQYF
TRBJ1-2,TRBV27,CASSLSKMDRGHGYTF
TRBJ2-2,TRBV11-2,CASSSSTGELFF
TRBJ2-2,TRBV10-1,CASTPLAGDHGGELFF
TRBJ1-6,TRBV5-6,CASSLVQELSPLHF
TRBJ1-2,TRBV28,CATNPGSKYGYTF
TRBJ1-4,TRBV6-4,CASSAGTGNEKLFF
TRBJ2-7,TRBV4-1,CASSQEGRARGEQYF
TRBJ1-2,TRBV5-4,CASSLGAGANGYTF
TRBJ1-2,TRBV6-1,CASSERPPGYGYTF
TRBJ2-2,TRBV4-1,CASSQPGQSNTGELFF
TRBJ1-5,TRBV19,CASSSPGMVGNQPQHF
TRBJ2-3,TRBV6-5,CASSYGTSGDTQYF
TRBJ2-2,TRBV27,CASSFSQGSGGELFF
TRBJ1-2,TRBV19,CASSIQTGGAYGYTF
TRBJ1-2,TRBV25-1,CASSERGLYGYTF
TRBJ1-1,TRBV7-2,CASSPQGTLVNTEAFF
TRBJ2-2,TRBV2,CASSELLRGKNTGELFF
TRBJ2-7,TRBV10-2,CASSAEAGTIEQYF
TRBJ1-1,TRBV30,CAWSTGGLTEAFF
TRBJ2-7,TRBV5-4,CASSLGRDTYEQYF
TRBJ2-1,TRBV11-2,CASSLVLDRSNEQFF
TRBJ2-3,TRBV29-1,CSVEGAEREGTDTQYF
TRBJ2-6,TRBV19,CASSISDYSGANVLTF
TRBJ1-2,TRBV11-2,CASSFSWGTLTEPDGYTF
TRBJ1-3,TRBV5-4,CASSFDFGNTIYF
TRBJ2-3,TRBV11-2,CASSLPGTDTQYF
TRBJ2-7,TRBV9,CASTPGTGGYEQYF
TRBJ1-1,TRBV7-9,CASSLQGGTEAFF
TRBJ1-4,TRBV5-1,CASSLSGITNEKLFF
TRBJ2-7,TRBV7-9,CASSSQAGVSYEQYF
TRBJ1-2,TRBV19,CASSMGGDNGGYTF
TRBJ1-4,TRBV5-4,CATNNATNEKLFF
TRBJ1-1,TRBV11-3,CASSNGEEAFF
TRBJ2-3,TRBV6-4,CASSAKITDTQYF
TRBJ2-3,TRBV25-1,CASSEPGVADITQYF
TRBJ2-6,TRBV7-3,CASSLSGGAGANVLTF
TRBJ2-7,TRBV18,CASHAGVAEQYF
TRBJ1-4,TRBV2,CASAQQITNEKLFF
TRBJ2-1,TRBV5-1,CASSLPGGRDNEQFF
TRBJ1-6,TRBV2,CASRVMRALHF
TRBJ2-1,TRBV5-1,CASTMVETRGTNEQFF
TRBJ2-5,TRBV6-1,CASSLRQGGQETQYF
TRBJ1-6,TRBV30,CALNTGESPLHF
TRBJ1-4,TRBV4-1,CASSSHRDSLNNEKLFF
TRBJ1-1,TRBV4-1,CASSQEGQGRRTSTEAFF
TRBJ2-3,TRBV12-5,CASSGDTDTQYF
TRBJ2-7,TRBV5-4,CASSFGGLYEQYF
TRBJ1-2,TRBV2,CASKGQENGYTF
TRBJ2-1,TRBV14,CASSQDHNLRAGRNEQFF
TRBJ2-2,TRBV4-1,CASSPSPGNTGELFF
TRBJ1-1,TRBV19,CASKYSGSRSNTEAFF
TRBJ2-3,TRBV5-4,CASSLAGQGASDTQYF
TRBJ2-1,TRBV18,CASSPDGTSGGAAYNEQFF
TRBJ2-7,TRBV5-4,CASSSLASGIYEQYF